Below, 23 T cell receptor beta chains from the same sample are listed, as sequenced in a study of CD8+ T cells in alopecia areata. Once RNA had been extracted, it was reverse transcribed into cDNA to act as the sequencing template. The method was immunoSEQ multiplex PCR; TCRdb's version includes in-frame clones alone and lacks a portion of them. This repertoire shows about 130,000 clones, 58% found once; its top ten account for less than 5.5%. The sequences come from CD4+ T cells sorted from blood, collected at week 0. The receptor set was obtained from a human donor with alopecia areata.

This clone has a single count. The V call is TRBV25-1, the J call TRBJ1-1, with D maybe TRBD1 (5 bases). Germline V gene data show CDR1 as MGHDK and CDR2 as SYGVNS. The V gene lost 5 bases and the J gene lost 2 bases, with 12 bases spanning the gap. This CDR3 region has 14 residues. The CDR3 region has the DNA TGTGCCAGCAGTCCTTCGGGGGTTAACACTGAAGCTTTCTTT. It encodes CASSPSGVNTEAFF.

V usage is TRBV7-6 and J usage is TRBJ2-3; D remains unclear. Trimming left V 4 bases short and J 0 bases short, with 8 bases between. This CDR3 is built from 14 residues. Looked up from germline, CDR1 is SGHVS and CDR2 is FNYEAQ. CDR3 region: CASSSTTSTDTQYF. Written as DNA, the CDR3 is TGTGCCAGCAGCTCTACGACTAGCACAGATACGCAGTATTTT.

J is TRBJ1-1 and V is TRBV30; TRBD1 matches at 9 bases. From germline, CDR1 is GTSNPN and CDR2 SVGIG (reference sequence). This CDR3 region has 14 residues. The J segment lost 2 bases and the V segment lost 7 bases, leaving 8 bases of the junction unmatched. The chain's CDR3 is CALGGDRVNTEAFF. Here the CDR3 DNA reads TGTGCCTTGGGGGGGGACAGGGTAAACACTGAAGCTTTCTTT.

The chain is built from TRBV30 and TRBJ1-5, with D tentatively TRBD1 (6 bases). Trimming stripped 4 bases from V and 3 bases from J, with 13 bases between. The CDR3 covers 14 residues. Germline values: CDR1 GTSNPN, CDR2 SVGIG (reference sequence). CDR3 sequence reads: CAWTQGQYNQPQHF. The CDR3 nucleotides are TGTGCCTGGACCCAAGGACAGTACAATCAGCCCCAGCATTTT. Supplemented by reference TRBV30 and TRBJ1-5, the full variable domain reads SQTIHQWPATLVQPVGSPLSLECTVEGTSNPNLYWYRQAAGRGLQLLFYSVGIGQISSEVPQNLSASRPQDRQFILSSKKLLLSDSGFYLCAWTQGQYNQPQHFGDGTRLSIL.

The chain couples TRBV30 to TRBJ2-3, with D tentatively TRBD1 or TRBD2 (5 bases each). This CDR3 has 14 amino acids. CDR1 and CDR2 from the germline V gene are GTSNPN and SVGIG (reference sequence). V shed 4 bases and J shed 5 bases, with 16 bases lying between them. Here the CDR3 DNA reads TGTGCCTGGAATACGATCTTTGGGGGAGATACGCAGTATTTT. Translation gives CAWNTIFGGDTQYF.

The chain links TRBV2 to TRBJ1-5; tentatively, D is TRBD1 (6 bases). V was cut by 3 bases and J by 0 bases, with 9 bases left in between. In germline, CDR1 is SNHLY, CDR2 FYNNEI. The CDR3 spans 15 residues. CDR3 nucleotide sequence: TGTGCCAGCAGTGATCAGGGACATAGCAATCAGCCCCAGCATTTT. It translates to CASSDQGHSNQPQHF.

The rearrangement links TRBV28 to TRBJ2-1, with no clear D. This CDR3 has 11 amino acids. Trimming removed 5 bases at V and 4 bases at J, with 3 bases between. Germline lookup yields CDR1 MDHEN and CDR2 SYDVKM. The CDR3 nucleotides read TGTGCCAGCAGTACTTACAATGAGCAGTTCTTC. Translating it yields CASSTYNEQFF. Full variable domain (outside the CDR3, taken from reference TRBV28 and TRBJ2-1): DVKVTQSSRYLVKRTGEKVFLECVQDMDHENMFWYRQDPGLGLRLIYFSYDVKMKEKGDIPEGYSVSREKKERFSLILESASTNQTSMYLCASSTYNEQFFGPGTRLTVL.

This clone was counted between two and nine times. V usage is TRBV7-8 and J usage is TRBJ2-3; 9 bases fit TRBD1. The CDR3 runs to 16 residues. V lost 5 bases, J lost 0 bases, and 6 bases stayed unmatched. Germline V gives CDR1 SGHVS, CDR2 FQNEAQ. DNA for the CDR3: TGTGCCAGCAGCATTAACAGGGGGCAAAGCACAGATACGCAGTATTTT. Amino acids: CASSINRGQSTDTQYF. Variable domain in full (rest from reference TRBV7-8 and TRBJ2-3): GAGVSQSPRYKVAKRGQDVALRCDPISGHVSLFWYQQALGQGPEFLTYFQNEAQLDKSGLPSDRFFAERPEGSVSTLKIQRTQQEDSAVYLCASSINRGQSTDTQYFGPGTRLTVL.

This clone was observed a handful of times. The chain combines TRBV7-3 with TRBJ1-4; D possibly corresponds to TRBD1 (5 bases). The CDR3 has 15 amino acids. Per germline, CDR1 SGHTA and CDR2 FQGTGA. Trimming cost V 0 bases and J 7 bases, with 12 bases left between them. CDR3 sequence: CASSLTGTPGEKLFF. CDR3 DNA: TGTGCCAGCAGCTTAACCGGGACCCCGGGTGAAAAACTGTTTTTT.

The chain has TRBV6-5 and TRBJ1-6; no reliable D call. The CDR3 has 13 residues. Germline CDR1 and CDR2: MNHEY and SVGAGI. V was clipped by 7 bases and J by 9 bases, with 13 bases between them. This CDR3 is CASTIKPGSPLHF. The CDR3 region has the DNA TGTGCCAGCACCATTAAACCGGGTTCACCCCTCCACTTT.

The CDR3 reads CASSPGSRYEQYF. Here the CDR3 DNA reads TGTGCCAGCAGTCCCGGGAGCCGCTACGAGCAGTACTTC. The chain joins TRBV28 to TRBJ2-7, with D tentatively TRBD2 (6 bases). Per germline, CDR1 MDHEN and CDR2 SYDVKM. Trimming removed 5 bases from V and 3 bases from J, with 11 bases in between. CDR3 length equals 13 residues.

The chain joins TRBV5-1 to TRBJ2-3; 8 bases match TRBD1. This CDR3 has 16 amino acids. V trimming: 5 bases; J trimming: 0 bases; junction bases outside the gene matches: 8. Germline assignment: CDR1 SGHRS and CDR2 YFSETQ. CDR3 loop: CASSVHQGASTDTQYF. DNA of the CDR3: TGCGCCAGCAGTGTTCATCAGGGGGCTAGCACAGATACGCAGTATTTT.

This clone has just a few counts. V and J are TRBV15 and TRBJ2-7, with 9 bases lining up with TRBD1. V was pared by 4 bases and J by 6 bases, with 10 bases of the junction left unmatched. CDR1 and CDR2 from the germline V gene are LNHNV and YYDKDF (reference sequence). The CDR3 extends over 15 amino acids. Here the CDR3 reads CATSNPGTGLLEQYF. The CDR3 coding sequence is TGTGCCACCAGCAACCCCGGGACAGGGCTACTCGAGCAGTACTTC.

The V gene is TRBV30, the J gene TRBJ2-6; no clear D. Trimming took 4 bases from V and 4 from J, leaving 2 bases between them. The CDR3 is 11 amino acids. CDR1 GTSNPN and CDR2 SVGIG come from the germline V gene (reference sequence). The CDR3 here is CAWIGANVLTF. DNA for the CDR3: TGTGCCTGGATAGGGGCCAACGTCCTGACTTTC. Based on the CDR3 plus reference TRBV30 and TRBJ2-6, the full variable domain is SQTIHQWPATLVQPVGSPLSLECTVEGTSNPNLYWYRQAAGRGLQLLFYSVGIGQISSEVPQNLSASRPQDRQFILSSKKLLLSDSGFYLCAWIGANVLTFGAGSRLTVL.

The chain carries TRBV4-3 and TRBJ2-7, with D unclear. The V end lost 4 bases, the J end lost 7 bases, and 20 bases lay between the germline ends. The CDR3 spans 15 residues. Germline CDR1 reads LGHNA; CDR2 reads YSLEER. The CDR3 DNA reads TGCGCCAGCAGCCTTGAGAGTCGCCTATACGGAGAGCAGTACTTC. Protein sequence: CASSLESRLYGEQYF.

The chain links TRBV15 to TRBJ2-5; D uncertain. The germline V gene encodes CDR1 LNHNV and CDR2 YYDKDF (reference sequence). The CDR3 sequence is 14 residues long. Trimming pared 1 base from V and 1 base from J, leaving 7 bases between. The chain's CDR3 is CATSRGWTQETQYF. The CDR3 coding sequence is TGTGCCACCAGCAGAGGGTGGACCCAAGAGACCCAGTACTTC.

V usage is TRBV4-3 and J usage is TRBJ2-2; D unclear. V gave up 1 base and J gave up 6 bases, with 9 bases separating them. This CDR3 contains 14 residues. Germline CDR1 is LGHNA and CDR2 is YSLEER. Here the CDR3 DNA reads TGCGCCAGCAGCCAAGGAATAAGGGCCGGGGAGCTGTTTTTT. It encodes CASSQGIRAGELFF.

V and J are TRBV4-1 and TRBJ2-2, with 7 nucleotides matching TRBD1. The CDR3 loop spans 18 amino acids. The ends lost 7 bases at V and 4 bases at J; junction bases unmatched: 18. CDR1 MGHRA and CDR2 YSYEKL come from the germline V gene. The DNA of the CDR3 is TGCGCCAGCAATTTTGGTGGCCAAGGGGGCTTACTCACCGGGGAGCTGTTTTTT. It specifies CASNFGGQGGLLTGELFF.

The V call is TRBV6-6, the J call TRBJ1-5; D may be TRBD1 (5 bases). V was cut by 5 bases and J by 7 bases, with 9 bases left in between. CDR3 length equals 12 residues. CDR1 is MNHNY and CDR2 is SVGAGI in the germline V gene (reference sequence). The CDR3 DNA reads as TGTGCCAGCAGTAACCGGGGCCAGCCCCAGCATTTT. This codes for CASSNRGQPQHF.

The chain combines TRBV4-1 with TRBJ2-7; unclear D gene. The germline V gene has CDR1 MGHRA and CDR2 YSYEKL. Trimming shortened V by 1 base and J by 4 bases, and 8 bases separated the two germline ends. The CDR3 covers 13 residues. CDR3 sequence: CASSQVGRYEQYF. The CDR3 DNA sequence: TGCGCCAGCAGCCAAGTTGGGCGGTACGAGCAGTACTTC.

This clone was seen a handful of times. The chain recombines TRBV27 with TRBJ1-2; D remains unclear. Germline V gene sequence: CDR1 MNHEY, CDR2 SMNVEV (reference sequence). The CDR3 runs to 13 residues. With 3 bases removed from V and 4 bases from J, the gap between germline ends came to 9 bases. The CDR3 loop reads CASSFSISYGYTF. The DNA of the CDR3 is TGTGCCAGCAGTTTTTCTATTTCCTATGGCTACACCTTC.

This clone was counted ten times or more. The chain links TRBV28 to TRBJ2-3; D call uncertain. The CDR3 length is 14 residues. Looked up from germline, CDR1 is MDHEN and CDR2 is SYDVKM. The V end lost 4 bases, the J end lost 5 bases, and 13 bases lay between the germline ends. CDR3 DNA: TGTGCCAGCAGTTCCTCTCCCTCGCTAGATACGCAGTATTTT. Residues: CASSSSPSLDTQYF.

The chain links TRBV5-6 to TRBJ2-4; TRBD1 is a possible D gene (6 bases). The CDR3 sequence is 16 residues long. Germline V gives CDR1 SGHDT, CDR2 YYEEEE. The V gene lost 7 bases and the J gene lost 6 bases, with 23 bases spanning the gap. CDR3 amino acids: CASAPDPGAGANIQYF. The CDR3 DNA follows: TGTGCCAGCGCCCCCGATCCAGGGGCAGGGGCAAACATTCAGTACTTC.